This T cell receptor beta chain derives from a study of OX40 agonist ivuxolimab in advanced cancers. Study as a whole: One patient with hepatocellular carcinoma and two with cutaneous melanoma, three in all, had partial responses.

Concerning this clone: Antigen unknown.

Here immunoSEQ multiplex PCR was the method, and the copy in TCRdb shows in-frame clones only, minus some. Of about 54,000 clones listed, approximately 89% are singletons. The CDR3 is 15 residues long. With 2 bases removed from V and 2 bases from J, the gap between germline ends came to 12 bases. Germline values: CDR1 MNHEY, CDR2 SVGAGI. Study observations and caveats: No antigen was identified for the clonally expanded peripheral T cells.

The origin of this receptor is an adult with an advanced solid tumor such as melanoma, head and neck, liver or kidney cancer. The sample here was CD4+ or CD8+ T cells sorted from blood, taken in a trial of the OX40 agonist ivuxolimab. The chain employs TRBV6-5 and TRBJ1-1; D remains unclear. The CDR3 DNA reads as TGTGCCAGCAGTTACGGCCCAGGACCAAACACTGAAGCTTTCTTT. The encoded protein is CASSYGPGPNTEAFF.